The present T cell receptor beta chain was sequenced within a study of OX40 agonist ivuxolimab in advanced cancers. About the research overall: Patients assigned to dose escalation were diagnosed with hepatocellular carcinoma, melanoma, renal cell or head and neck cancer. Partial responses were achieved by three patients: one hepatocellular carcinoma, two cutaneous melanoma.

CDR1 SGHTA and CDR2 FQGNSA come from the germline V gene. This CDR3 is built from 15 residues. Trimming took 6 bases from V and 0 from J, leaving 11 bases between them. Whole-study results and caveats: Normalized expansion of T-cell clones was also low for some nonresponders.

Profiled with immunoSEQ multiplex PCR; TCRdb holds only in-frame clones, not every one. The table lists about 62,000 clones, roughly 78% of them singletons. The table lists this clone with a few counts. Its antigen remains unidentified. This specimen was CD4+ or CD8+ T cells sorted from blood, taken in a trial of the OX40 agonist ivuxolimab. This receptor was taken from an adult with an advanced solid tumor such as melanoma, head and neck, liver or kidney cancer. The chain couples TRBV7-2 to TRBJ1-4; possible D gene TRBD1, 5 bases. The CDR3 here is CASRQTGSTNEKLFF. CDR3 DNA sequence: TGTGCCAGCAGGCAAACAGGATCAACTAATGAAAAACTGTTTTTT. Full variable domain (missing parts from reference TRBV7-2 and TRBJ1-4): GAGVSQSPSNKVTEKGKDVELRCDPISGHTALYWYRQSLGQGLEFLIYFQGNSAPDKSGLPSDRFSAERTGGSVSTLTIQRTQQEDSAVYLCASRQTGSTNEKLFFGSGTQLSVL.